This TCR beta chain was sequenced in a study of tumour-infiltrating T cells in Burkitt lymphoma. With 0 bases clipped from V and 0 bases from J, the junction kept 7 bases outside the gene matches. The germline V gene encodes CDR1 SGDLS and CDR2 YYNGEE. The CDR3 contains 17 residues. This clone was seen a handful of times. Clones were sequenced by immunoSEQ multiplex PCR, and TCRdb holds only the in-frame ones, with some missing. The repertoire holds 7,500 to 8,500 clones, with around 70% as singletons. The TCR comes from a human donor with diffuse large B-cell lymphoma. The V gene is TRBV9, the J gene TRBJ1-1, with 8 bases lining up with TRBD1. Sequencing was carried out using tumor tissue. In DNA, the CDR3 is TGTGCCAGCAGCGTAGTGGGACAGGTTCTCATGAACACTGAAGCTTTCTTT. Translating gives CASSVVGQVLMNTEAFF.